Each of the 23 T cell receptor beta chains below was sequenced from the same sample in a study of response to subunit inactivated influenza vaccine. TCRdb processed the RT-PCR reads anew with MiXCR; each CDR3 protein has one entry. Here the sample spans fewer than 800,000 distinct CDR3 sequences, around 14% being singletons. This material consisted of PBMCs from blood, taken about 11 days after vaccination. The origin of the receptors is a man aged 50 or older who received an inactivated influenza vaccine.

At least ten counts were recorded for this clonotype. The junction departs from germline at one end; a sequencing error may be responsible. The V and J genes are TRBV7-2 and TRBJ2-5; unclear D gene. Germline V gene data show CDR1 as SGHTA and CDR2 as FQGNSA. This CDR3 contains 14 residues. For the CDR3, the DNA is TGTGCCAGCAACTTAGGCCTGGGCACGGAGACCCAGTACTTC. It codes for CASNLGLGTETQYF.

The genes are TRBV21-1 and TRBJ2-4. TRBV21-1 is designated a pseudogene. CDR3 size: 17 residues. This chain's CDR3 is CASSPRRGPLAKNIQYF. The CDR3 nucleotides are TGTGCCAGCAGCCCCAGAAGAGGACCTCTAGCCAAAAACATTCAGTACTTC.

The CDR3 nucleotides read TGTGCCAGCAGTCTACTCCACTCTGGGGCCAACGTCCTGACTTTC. This encodes CASSLLHSGANVLTF. V and J are TRBV6-2 or TRBV6-3 and TRBJ2-6; D not resolved. Per the germline V gene, CDR1 is MNHEY and CDR2 is SVGEGT. CDR3 length: 15 residues. The V gene lost 5 bases and the J gene lost 0 bases, with 8 bases spanning the gap.

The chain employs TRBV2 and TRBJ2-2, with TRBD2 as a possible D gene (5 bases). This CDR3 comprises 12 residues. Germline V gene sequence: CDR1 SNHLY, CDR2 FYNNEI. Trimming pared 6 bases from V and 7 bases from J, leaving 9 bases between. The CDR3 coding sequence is TGTGCCAGCAGGCGGGTTGGCGGGGAGCTGTTTTTT. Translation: CASRRVGGELFF.

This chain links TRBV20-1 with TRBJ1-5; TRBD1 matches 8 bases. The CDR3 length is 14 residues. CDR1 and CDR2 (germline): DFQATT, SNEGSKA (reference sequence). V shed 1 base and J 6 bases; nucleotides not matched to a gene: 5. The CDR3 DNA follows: TGCAGTGCTAGAGCAGGGGGCGAGGGTCAGCCCCAGCATTTT. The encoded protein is CSARAGGEGQPQHF.

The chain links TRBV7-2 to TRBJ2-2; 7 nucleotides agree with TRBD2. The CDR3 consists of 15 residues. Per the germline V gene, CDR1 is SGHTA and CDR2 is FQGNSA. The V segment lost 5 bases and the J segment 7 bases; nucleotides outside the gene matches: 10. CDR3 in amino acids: CASSKSGNIIGELFF. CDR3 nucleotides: TGTGCCAGCAGCAAAAGCGGGAATATAATCGGGGAGCTGTTTTTT.

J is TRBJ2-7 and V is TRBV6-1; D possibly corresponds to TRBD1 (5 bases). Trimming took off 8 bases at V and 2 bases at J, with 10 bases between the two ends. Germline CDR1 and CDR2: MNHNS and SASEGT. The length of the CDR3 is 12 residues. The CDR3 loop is CASAPTAYEQYF. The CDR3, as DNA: TGTGCCAGCGCCCCGACAGCCTACGAGCAGTACTTC.

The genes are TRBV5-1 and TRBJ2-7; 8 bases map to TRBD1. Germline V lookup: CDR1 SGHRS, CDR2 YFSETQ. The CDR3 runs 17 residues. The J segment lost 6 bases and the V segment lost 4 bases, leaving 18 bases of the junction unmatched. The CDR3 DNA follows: TGCGCCAGCAGCGCAGGGACAGGCGGAGGTTTGGTTTTCGAGCAGTACTTC. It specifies CASSAGTGGGLVFEQYF.

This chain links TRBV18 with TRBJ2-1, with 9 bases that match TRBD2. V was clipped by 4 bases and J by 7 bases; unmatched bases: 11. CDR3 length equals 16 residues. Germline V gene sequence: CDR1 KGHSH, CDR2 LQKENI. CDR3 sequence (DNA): TGTGCCAGCTCACTGTTTAGCGGGAGTCCCCAAAATGAGCAGTTCTTC. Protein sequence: CASSLFSGSPQNEQFF.

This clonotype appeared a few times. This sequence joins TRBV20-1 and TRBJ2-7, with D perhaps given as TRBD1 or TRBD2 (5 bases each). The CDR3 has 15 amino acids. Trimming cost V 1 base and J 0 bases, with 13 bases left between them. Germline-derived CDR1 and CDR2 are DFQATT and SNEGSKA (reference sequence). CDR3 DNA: TGCAGTGCTAGAGGTGACGGGACCTACTCCTACGAGCAGTACTTC. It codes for CSARGDGTYSYEQYF.

CDR3 loop: CAWKKGLNTEAFF. The CDR3 DNA reads TGTGCCTGGAAAAAGGGACTGAACACTGAAGCTTTCTTT. The rearrangement joins TRBV30 to TRBJ1-1, with D maybe TRBD1 (5 bases). The CDR3 has 13 residues. V lost 4 bases and J lost 0, with 9 bases in between. The germline gives CDR1 GTSNPN, CDR2 SVGIG (reference sequence).

CDR3 nucleotides: TGTGCCATCAGTGAGGACAGAACCAGCTATGGCTACACCTTC. Its protein product is CAISEDRTSYGYTF. The rearrangement uses TRBV10-3 and TRBJ1-2; D is perhaps TRBD1 (5 bases). V gave up 2 bases and J gave up 4 bases, with 11 bases separating them. This CDR3 is 14 amino acids long. Germline CDR1 is ENHRY and CDR2 is SYGVKD.

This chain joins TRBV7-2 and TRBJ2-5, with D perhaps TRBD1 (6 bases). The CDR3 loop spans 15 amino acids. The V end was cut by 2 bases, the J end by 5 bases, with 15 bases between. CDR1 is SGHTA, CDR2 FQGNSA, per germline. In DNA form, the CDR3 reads TGTGCCAGCAGCTTACGAGTAGGGCAGGGGGAGACCCAGTACTTC. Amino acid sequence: CASSLRVGQGETQYF. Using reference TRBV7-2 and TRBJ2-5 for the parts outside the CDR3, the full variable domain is GAGVSQSPSNKVTEKGKDVELRCDPISGHTALYWYRQSLGQGLEFLIYFQGNSAPDKSGLPSDRFSAERTGGSVSTLTIQRTQQEDSAVYLCASSLRVGQGETQYFGPGTRLLVL.

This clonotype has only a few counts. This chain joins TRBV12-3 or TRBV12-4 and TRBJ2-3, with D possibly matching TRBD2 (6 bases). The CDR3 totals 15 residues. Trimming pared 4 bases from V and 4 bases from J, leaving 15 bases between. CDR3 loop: CASSSMPRRADTQYF. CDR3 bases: TGTGCCAGCAGTTCCATGCCCAGGAGGGCAGATACGCAGTATTTT.

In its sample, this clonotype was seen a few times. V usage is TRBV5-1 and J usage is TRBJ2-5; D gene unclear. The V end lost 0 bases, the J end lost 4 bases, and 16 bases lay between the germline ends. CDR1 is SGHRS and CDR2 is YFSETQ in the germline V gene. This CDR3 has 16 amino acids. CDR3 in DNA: TGCGCCAGCAGCTTGGAATTTCGGAAACGGGTAGAGACCCAGTACTTC. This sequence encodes CASSLEFRKRVETQYF.

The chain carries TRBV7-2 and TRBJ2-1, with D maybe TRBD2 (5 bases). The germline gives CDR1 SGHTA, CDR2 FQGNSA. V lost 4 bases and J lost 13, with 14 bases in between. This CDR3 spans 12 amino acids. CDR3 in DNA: TGTGCCAGCAGCTCCTCTAGCAGGTCTCAGTTCTTC. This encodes CASSSSSRSQFF.

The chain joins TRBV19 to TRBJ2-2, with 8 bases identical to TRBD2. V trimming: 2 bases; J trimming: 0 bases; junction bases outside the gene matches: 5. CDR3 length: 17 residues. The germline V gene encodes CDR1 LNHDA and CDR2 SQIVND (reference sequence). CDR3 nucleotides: TGTGCCAGTAGTATAAGAGGTAGCGGGGCGAACACCGGGGAGCTGTTTTTT. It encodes CASSIRGSGANTGELFF.

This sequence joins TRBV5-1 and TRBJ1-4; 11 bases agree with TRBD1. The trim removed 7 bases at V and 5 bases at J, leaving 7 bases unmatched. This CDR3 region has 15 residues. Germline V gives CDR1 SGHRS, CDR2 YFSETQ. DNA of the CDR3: TGCGCCAGCTCCCCGGGGACAGGGGGAAATGAAAAACTGTTTTTT. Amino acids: CASSPGTGGNEKLFF.

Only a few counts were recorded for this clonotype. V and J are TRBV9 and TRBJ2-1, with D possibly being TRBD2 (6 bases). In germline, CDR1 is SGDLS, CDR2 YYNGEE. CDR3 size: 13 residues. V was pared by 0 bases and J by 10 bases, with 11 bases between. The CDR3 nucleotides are TGTGCCAGCAGCGTAGTTGGGGGGAGAGAGCAGTTCTTC. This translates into CASSVVGGREQFF. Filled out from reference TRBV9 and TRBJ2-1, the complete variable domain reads DSGVTQTPKHLITATGQRVTLRCSPRSGDLSVYWYQQSLDQGLQFLIQYYNGEERAKGNILERFSAQQFPDLHSELNLSSLELGDSALYFCASSVVGGREQFFGPGTRLTVL.

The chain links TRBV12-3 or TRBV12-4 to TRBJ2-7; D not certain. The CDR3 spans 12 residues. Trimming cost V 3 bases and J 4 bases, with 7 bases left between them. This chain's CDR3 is CASSFVEYEQYF. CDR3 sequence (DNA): TGTGCCAGCAGTTTTGTGGAGTACGAGCAGTACTTC.

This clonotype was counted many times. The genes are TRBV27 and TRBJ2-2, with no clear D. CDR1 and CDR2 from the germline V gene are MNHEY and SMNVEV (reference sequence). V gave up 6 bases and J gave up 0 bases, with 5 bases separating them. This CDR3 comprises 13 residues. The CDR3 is CASRTANTGELFF. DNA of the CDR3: TGTGCCAGCAGGACGGCGAACACCGGGGAGCTGTTTTTT.

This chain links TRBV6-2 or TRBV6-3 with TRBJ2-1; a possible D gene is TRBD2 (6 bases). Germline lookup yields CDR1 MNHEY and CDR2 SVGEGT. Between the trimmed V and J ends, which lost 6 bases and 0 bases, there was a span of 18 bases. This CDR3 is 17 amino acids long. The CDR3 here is CASSYGSGFSSYNEQFF. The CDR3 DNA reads TGTGCCAGCAGCTACGGAAGCGGGTTCAGCTCCTACAATGAGCAGTTCTTC.

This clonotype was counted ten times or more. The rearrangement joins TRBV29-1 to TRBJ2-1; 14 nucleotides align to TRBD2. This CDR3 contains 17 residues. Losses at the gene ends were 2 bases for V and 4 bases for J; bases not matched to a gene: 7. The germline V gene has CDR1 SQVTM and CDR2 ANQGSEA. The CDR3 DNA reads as TGCAGCGTTGAACAACCGACTAGCGGGAGGGTATACAATGAGCAGTTCTTC. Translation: CSVEQPTSGRVYNEQFF.